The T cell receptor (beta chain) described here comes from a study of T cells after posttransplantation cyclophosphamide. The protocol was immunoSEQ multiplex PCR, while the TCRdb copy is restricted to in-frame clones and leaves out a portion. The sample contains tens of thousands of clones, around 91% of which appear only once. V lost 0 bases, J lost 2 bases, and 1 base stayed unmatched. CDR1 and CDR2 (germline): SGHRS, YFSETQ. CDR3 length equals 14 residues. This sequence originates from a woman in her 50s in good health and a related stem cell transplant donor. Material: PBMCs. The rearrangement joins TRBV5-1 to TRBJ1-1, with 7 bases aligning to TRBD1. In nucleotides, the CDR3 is TGCGCCAGCAGCTTGGGGGACAGAAACACTGAAGCTTTCTTT. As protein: CASSLGDRNTEAFF.